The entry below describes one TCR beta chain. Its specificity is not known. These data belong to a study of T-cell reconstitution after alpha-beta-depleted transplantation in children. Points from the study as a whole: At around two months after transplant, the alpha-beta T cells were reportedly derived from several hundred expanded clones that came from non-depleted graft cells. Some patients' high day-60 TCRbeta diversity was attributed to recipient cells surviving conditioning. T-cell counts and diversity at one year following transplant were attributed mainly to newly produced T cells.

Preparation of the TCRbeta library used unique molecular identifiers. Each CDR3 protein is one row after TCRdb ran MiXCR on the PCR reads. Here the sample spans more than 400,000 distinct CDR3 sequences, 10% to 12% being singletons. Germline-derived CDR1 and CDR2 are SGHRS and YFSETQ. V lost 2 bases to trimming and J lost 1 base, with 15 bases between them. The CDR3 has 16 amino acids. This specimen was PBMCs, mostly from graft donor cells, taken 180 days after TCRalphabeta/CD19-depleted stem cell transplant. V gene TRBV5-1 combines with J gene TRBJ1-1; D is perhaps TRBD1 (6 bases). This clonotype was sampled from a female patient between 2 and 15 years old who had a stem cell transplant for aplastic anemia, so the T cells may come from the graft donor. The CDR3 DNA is TGCGCCAGCAGCTTCTTTCCTCTGGACAGGAACACTGAAGCTTTCTTT. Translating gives CASSFFPLDRNTEAFF. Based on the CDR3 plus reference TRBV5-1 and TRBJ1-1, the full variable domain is KAGVTQTPRYLIKTRGQQVTLSCSPISGHRSVSWYQQTPGQGLQFLFEYFSETQRNKGNFPGRFSGRQFSNSRSEMNVSTLELGDSALYLCASSFFPLDRNTEAFFGQGTRLTVV.